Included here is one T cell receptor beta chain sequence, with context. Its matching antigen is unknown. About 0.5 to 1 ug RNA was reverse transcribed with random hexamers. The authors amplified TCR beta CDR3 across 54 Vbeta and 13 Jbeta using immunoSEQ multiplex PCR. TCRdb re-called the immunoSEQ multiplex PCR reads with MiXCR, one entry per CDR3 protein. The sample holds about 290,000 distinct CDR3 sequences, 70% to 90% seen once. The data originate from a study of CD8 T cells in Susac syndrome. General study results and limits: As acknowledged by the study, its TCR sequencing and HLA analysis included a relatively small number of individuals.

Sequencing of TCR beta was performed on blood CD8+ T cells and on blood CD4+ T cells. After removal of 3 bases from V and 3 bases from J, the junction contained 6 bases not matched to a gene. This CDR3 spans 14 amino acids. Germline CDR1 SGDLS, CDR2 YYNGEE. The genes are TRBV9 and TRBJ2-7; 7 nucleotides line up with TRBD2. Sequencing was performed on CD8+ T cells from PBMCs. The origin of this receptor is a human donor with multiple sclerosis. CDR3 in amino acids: CASSASGDYYEQYF. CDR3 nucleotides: TGTGCCAGCAGCGCCTCCGGGGACTACTACGAGCAGTACTTC.